The 5 T cell receptor beta chains below all came from one sample that was sequenced in a study of blood T cells in healthy people across ages. A second roughly 7 to 12 cycle PCR used barcoded and J-beta primers. TCRdb processed the 5' RACE reads anew with MiXCR; each CDR3 protein has one entry. The data hold around 670,000 distinct CDR3 sequences, with approximately 30% observed a single time. Source material: blood. These receptors came from a woman aged 80 or over in good health.

DNA of the CDR3: TGTGCCAGCAGCGCGCTAGACAGCAACTATGGCTACACCTTC. This translates into CASSALDSNYGYTF. The chain recombines TRBV7-9 with TRBJ1-2, with D perhaps matching TRBD1 (5 bases). The CDR3 runs 14 residues. V lost 5 bases and J 2 bases, leaving 12 bases between the germline ends. Germline values: CDR1 SEHNR, CDR2 FQNEAQ (reference sequence).

This clonotype was counted ten times or more. The gene calls are TRBV20-1 and TRBJ2-7, with 7 bases fitting TRBD1. The CDR3 loop spans 13 amino acids. Germline assignment: CDR1 DFQATT and CDR2 SNEGSKA (reference sequence). V shed 4 bases, J shed 0 bases, and the junction held 3 bases outside the gene matches. The CDR3 is CSAIGDSSYEQYF. In DNA, the CDR3 is TGCAGTGCTATAGGGGACAGCTCCTACGAGCAGTACTTC.

V and J are TRBV3-1 and TRBJ1-1, with 8 positions matching TRBD1. Losses at the gene ends were 0 bases for V and 2 bases for J; bases not matched to a gene: 14. CDR3 length: 19 residues. CDR1 and CDR2 from the germline V gene are LGHDT and YNNKEL (reference sequence). As DNA, the CDR3 is TGTGCCAGCAGCCAAGATAGGGGGGCCAGGGGGCGGATAAACACTGAAGCTTTCTTT. Encoded protein: CASSQDRGARGRINTEAFF.

The chain is built from TRBV11-1 and TRBJ2-3; the D is unclear. The V end was cut by 2 bases, the J end by 2 bases, with 14 bases between. CDR1 SGHAT and CDR2 FQDESV come from the germline V gene (reference sequence). This CDR3 has 16 amino acids. CDR3 sequence: CASSLRRRILTDTQYF. The CDR3 coding sequence is TGTGCCAGCAGCTTAAGACGACGGATCCTCACAGATACGCAGTATTTT.

There are many counts of this clonotype. The chain is built from TRBV21-1 and TRBJ2-7; the table assigns TRBD2, which was not confirmed against the DNA. TRBV21-1 has pseudogene status. The CDR3 length is 19 residues. The CDR3 coding sequence is TGTGCCAGACAACCCCTAGCGGGGGCTGGGGAGGGCCTAACCTACGAGCAGTACTTC. It is translated as CARQPLAGAGEGLTYEQYF.